This T cell receptor beta chain was profiled in a study of blood T cell repertoires in COVID-19. Study in general: COVID-19 samples, acute and convalescent, were from the United States, Italy and Spain. Sample material is recorded as cDNA or gDNA derived from T cells, B-cell-depleted T cells, or PBMCs.

The authors' processing: Reference gene primers were amplified, and this amplification served to estimate nucleated cell counts. Assay: immunoSEQ multiplex PCR; the TCRdb copy retains only in-frame clones and omits some. V and J calls and clone size are those listed in that table; D and trimming were worked out from the DNA. The sample records around 200,000 clones, roughly 86% being singletons. The CDR3 sequence is 14 residues long. The germline CDR1 and CDR2 sequences are MNHEY and SVGEGT. Trimming took off 4 bases at V and 6 bases at J, with 16 bases between the two ends. The clonotype originates from a man in his sixties or seventies with acute or convalescent COVID-19. The chain carries TRBV6-2 or TRBV6-3 and TRBJ2-7; TRBD2 might be the D (6 bases). The source material was peripheral blood. The DNA for the CDR3 is TGTGCCAGCAGTTCCGCGGACTATCAGGCCGAGCAGTACTTC. Amino acid sequence: CASSSADYQAEQYF.